The count of the clone carrying this T cell receptor (beta chain) is one. Method: immunoSEQ multiplex PCR; TCRdb's copy keeps in-frame clones and lacks some. Altogether about 250,000 clones are present, 70% to 90% being singletons, with the ten largest covering 3%. The sample belongs to a study of blood T cell repertoires in COVID-19. The J segment lost 7 bases and the V segment lost 6 bases, leaving 9 bases of the junction unmatched. Germline assignment: CDR1 MNHEY and CDR2 SVGAGI. The CDR3 is made up of 15 amino acids. This receptor was obtained from a man aged 18 to 29 with active or convalescent COVID-19. The chain carries TRBV6-5 and TRBJ2-1; 10 bases align to TRBD1. Sequencing was done on a sample of peripheral blood. Written as DNA, the CDR3 is TGTGCCAGCAGACCCGACAGGGGGCGCAAAAATGAGCAGTTCTTC. The encoded protein is CASRPDRGRKNEQFF.